This T cell receptor beta chain was found in a study of glioma-infiltrating T cells after dendritic cell vaccination. In this sample, this clone turned up once. Stated time point: after dendritic cell vaccination, including at tumor progression/relapse. Fresh-frozen tumor tissue and more than two years of survival data were available for all. Before vaccination, two weeks after the third vaccination, and at progression, PBMC were collected. The CDR3 runs to 14 residues. Germline V gene lookup returns CDR1 MNHNS and CDR2 SASEGT. The V gene lost 5 bases and the J gene lost 1 base, with 11 bases spanning the gap. Here immunoSEQ multiplex PCR was the method, and the copy in TCRdb shows in-frame clones only, minus some. The sample carries roughly 60,000 clones, about nine tenths recorded once.

The receptor comes from a human donor with glioblastoma. The chain couples TRBV6-1 to TRBJ1-1, with no clear D. Sequences were derived from blood, sampled after dendritic cell vaccination. The CDR3 DNA follows: TGTGCCAGCAGTTATCTGACGGGGAACACTGAAGCTTTCTTT. It yields the protein CASSYLTGNTEAFF.